This TCR beta chain was profiled in a study of T cell clonality in common variable immunodeficiency. This clone was counted ten times or more. As yet, its antigen is unknown. The CDR3 end falls 3 residues outside the read, so it is completed with the germline J gene. In germline, CDR1 is DFQATT, CDR2 SNEGSKA (reference sequence). J was trimmed by 3 bases and V by 1 base; bases with no gene match: 2. The CDR3 is made up of 14 amino acids. Study results and limitations: Shared TCRbeta clones were fewer between CVID subjects than controls. Common variable immunodeficiency TCR beta sequences reportedly had fewer deletions and N-nucleotide insertions.

CVID meant reduced serum IgG, IgA and/or IgM plus specific antibody deficiency. Sequencing input was equivalent genomic DNA from CVID and controls. Sequencing used immunoSEQ multiplex PCR; TCRdb keeps in-frame clones, though not all of them. The sample is made up of tens of thousands of clones, none counted only once. The clonotype was recovered from a human donor with common variable immunodeficiency. The chain recombines TRBV20-1 with TRBJ2-3; 9 bases agree with TRBD2. Material: peripheral blood mononuclear cells. The covered CDR3 bases are TGCAGTGCTAGAGTCGCGGGAGGGACAGATACG. Translation: CSARVAGGTDT. The complete CDR3 sequence is CSARVAGGTDTQYF.